These 30 T cell receptor beta chains were sequenced from one sample in a study of identical twins listed by TCRdb under 2016. Libraries were built with 5' RACE. TCRdb shows the sequencer as Illumina HiSeq 2000. The raw public reads went through TCRdb reprocessing: fastp at Q25, MiXCR clone calling, in-frame beta chains kept. One record per CDR3 amino acid sequence lists the most common genes and DNA. The table for this sample lists about 530,000 distinct CDR3 sequences; 13% to 15% of them were counted only once. Roughly 0.42% of the sample comes from the top ten. The same data also went into a second study, on yellow fever vaccine responses in identical twins.

Sequenced input: CD4+ T cells sorted from blood. The receptor source for this set is a woman between 18 and 29 years old in good health.

The sample holds many counts of this clonotype. This chain joins TRBV5-1 and TRBJ1-4; 7 nucleotides match TRBD1. Germline V CDR1 and CDR2: SGHRS, YFSETQ. Trimming cost V 4 bases and J 3 bases; bases outside gene matches: 6. There are 15 residues in the CDR3. CDR3 bases: TGCGCCAGCAGCCGAGAAACAGGGGCTAATGAAAAACTGTTTTTT. Protein: CASSRETGANEKLFF.

In its sample, this clonotype was seen a few times. The CDR3 DNA reads TGCAGCGTTGTCCAAAACATTCAGTACTTC. Protein sequence: CSVVQNIQYF. This chain uses TRBV29-1 with TRBJ2-4; D gene ambiguous. Trimming shortened V by 4 bases and J by 5 bases, and 3 bases separated the two germline ends. In germline, CDR1 is SQVTM, CDR2 ANQGSEA. The length of the CDR3 is 10 residues.

This sequence joins TRBV5-1 and TRBJ2-1, with a possible D match to TRBD2 (6 bases). The CDR3 is made up of 16 amino acids. CDR1 is SGHRS, CDR2 YFSETQ, per germline. The germline V and J ends were trimmed by 4 bases and 0 bases, with 14 bases remaining between them. CDR3 sequence (DNA): TGCGCCAGCAGCCTGATCCTAGCGAGCTCCTACAATGAGCAGTTCTTC. Its translation is CASSLILASSYNEQFF.

This clonotype came up many times. Here the CDR3 reads CSVGLYREKTYEQYV. Here the CDR3 DNA reads TGCAGCGTTGGTTTATACAGGGAGAAGACCTACGAGCAGTACGTC. The chain has TRBV29-1 and TRBJ2-7; a possible D gene is TRBD1 (6 bases). Between the trimmed V and J ends, which lost 4 bases and 2 bases, there was a span of 18 bases. CDR1 and CDR2 from the germline V gene are SQVTM and ANQGSEA. The CDR3 has 15 amino acids.

This clonotype came up a few times. CDR3 in DNA: TGCAGCGTGGGTAGCGGGAGTCGCGCCGGGGAGCTGTTTTTT. Translating gives CSVGSGSRAGELFF. This chain links TRBV29-1 with TRBJ2-2, with 9 positions matching TRBD2. V gave up 6 bases and J gave up 6 bases; unmatched junction bases: 8. This CDR3 is built from 14 residues. Germline lookup yields CDR1 SQVTM and CDR2 ANQGSEA.

This clonotype was found a few times. J is TRBJ2-7 and V is TRBV10-3, with 7 bases aligning to TRBD1. CDR3 size: 12 residues. The V gene's germline CDR1 is ENHRY and CDR2 SYGVKD. V lost 6 bases, J lost 6 bases, and 5 bases stayed unmatched. CDR3 in amino acids: CAIRNSGGEQYV. In DNA form, the CDR3 reads TGTGCCATCAGAAACTCAGGGGGCGAGCAGTACGTC.

The rearrangement uses TRBV6-1 and TRBJ2-3, with 9 bases matching TRBD1. The length of the CDR3 is 14 residues. Germline loops: CDR1 MNHNS, CDR2 SASEGT. J was trimmed by 8 bases and V by 6 bases; bases with no gene match: 9. CDR3 nucleotides: TGTGCCAGCAGATCCGGACAGGGGAAGTTTACGCAGTATTTT. Translated: CASRSGQGKFTQYF.

This chain links TRBV6-2 or TRBV6-3 with TRBJ1-5; D remains unclear. Per germline, CDR1 MNHEY and CDR2 SVGEGT. This CDR3 has 15 amino acids. V gave up 5 bases and J gave up 2 bases, with 13 bases separating them. DNA for the CDR3: TGTGCCAGCAGTCCAGCAACTAAGGGCAATCAGCCCCAGCATTTT. Its protein product is CASSPATKGNQPQHF.

This clonotype was counted at least ten times. This chain connects TRBV5-1 to TRBJ2-1; D unresolved. The V end was cut by 1 base, the J end by 2 bases, with 10 bases between. Germline-derived CDR1 and CDR2 are SGHRS and YFSETQ. The CDR3 length is 15 residues. CDR3 region: CASSLISDAYNEQFF. The CDR3 DNA sequence: TGCGCCAGCAGCTTGATCAGCGACGCCTACAATGAGCAGTTCTTC.

The chain uses TRBV5-1 and TRBJ1-6; D may be TRBD1 (6 bases). CDR1 and CDR2 from the germline V gene are SGHRS and YFSETQ. There are 14 residues in the CDR3. The V gene lost 4 bases and the J gene lost 6 bases, with 11 bases spanning the gap. The CDR3 here is CASSPDRPNSPLHF. The CDR3 bases are TGCGCCAGCAGCCCGGACAGACCTAATTCACCCCTCCACTTT.

This clonotype occurred a few times. The chain employs TRBV9 and TRBJ2-1; the match to TRBD2 covers 8 bases. Germline loops: CDR1 SGDLS, CDR2 YYNGEE. This CDR3 spans 16 amino acids. Trimming at V came to 0 bases and at J to 4 bases, leaving 6 bases not matched to a gene. CDR3 protein: CASSVERSGRYNEQFF. CDR3 coding DNA: TGTGCCAGCAGCGTAGAAAGGAGCGGGAGATACAATGAGCAGTTCTTC.

The chain combines TRBV19 with TRBJ1-1; possible D gene TRBD1, 6 bases. Between the trimmed V and J ends, which lost 7 bases and 5 bases, there was a span of 14 bases. Germline CDR1 is LNHDA and CDR2 is SQIVND (reference sequence). CDR3 length equals 13 residues. Here the CDR3 DNA reads TGTGCCAGTATACGAACAGGGCAGACTGAAGCTTTCTTT. Protein sequence: CASIRTGQTEAFF.

V is TRBV28 and J is TRBJ1-1, with 10 bases lining up with TRBD1. J was trimmed by 9 bases and V by 7 bases; bases with no gene match: 5. The length of the CDR3 is 12 residues. The V gene's germline CDR1 is MDHEN and CDR2 SYDVKM. CDR3 protein: CASILGQGQAFF. As DNA, the CDR3 is TGTGCCAGCATCCTGGGACAGGGGCAAGCTTTCTTT.

The chain is built from TRBV7-2 and TRBJ2-1; D remains unclear. The CDR3 runs to 12 residues. V was shortened by 1 base and J by 10 bases, with 8 bases between the two germline ends. CDR1 and CDR2 (germline): SGHTA, FQGNSA. The CDR3 region is CASSLGLMEQFF. In DNA, the CDR3 is TGTGCCAGCAGCTTAGGGCTCATGGAGCAGTTCTTC.

This clonotype appeared many times. The genes are TRBV6-5 and TRBJ1-2; no clear D gene. V shed 8 bases and J shed 6 bases, with 10 bases lying between them. Germline CDR1 and CDR2: MNHEY and SVGAGI. The CDR3 sequence is 11 residues long. In DNA form, the CDR3 reads TGTGCCAGCGGAGTAGGGAATGGCTACACCTTC. Its translation: CASGVGNGYTF.

This clonotype was picked up a small number of times. The CDR3 loop reads CASSVGQPNTEAFF. The CDR3 bases are TGCGCCAGCAGCGTGGGACAGCCGAACACTGAAGCTTTCTTT. The rearrangement joins TRBV5-1 to TRBJ1-1; 7 bases line up with TRBD1. Trimming removed 4 bases from V and 1 base from J; junction bases left unmatched: 4. This CDR3 spans 14 amino acids. Germline V lookup: CDR1 SGHRS, CDR2 YFSETQ.

This clonotype was detected many times. The J gene is TRBJ2-2, the V gene TRBV4-2; 13 nucleotides align to TRBD2. Unmatched junction bases numbered 2, after V lost 0 bases and J lost 7 bases. The CDR3 extends over 16 amino acids. The germline CDR1 and CDR2 sequences are LGHNA and YNFKEQ. The CDR3 DNA reads as TGTGCCAGCAGCCAAGAGGGGACTAGCGGGATCGGGGAGCTGTTTTTT. Its translation: CASSQEGTSGIGELFF.

The V call is TRBV5-4, the J call TRBJ2-1; 13 bases line up with TRBD2. Germline V gene data show CDR1 as SGHNT and CDR2 as YYREEE (reference sequence). J was trimmed by 1 base and V by 4 bases; bases with no gene match: 5. The CDR3 runs to 17 residues. The CDR3 is CASSPGTSGKSYNEQFF. In nucleotides, the CDR3 is TGTGCCAGCAGCCCAGGGACTAGCGGGAAATCCTACAATGAGCAGTTCTTC.

This chain links TRBV6-2 or TRBV6-3 with TRBJ2-2; 7 positions match TRBD2. Trimming cost V 2 bases and J 6 bases; bases outside gene matches: 9. CDR1 is MNHEY and CDR2 is SVGEGT in the germline V gene. CDR3 size: 16 residues. CDR3 sequence reads: CASSYVPSGTSGELFF. The DNA of the CDR3 is TGTGCCAGCAGTTACGTCCCTAGCGGTACTTCCGGGGAGCTGTTTTTT.

J is TRBJ2-5 and V is TRBV20-1; 10 bases agree with TRBD2. Germline V gives CDR1 DFQATT, CDR2 SNEGSKA (reference sequence). CDR3 size: 14 residues. Trimming removed 5 bases from V and 1 base from J; junction bases left unmatched: 4. CDR3 sequence: CSALLAGIQETQYF. The CDR3 DNA follows: TGCAGTGCTTTACTAGCGGGGATCCAAGAGACCCAGTACTTC.

This clonotype has just a few counts. This rearrangement joins TRBV3-1 to TRBJ2-7, with D unclear. With 4 bases removed from V and 4 bases from J, the gap between germline ends came to 8 bases. CDR3 length equals 12 residues. The germline V gene encodes CDR1 LGHDT and CDR2 YNNKEL (reference sequence). The CDR3 DNA sequence: TGTGCCAGCAGCCTTCACGGGTACGAGCAGTACTTC. This sequence encodes CASSLHGYEQYF.

V and J are TRBV2 and TRBJ2-1; the match to TRBD2 covers 7 bases. With 6 bases clipped from V and 5 bases from J, the junction kept 10 bases outside the gene matches. The germline CDR1 and CDR2 sequences are SNHLY and FYNNEI. The CDR3 sequence is 15 residues long. CDR3 loop: CASRPGLGLDNEQFF. The CDR3 DNA follows: TGTGCCAGCAGACCCGGACTAGGATTGGACAATGAGCAGTTCTTC. Supplemented by reference TRBV2 and TRBJ2-1, the full variable domain reads EPEVTQTPSHQVTQMGQEVILRCVPISNHLYFYWYRQILGQKVEFLVSFYNNEISEKSEIFDDQFSVERPDGSNFTLKIRSTKLEDSAMYFCASRPGLGLDNEQFFGPGTRLTVL.

This chain joins TRBV7-6 and TRBJ2-2; TRBD2 might be the D (7 bases). Germline CDR1 is SGHVS and CDR2 is FNYEAQ. Trimming cost V 3 bases and J 6 bases, with 14 bases left between them. This CDR3 is 15 amino acids long. CDR3 nucleotides: TGTGCCAGCAGCTTCCCGGGGGGCTTACCCGGGGAGCTGTTTTTT. Translated: CASSFPGGLPGELFF.

The chain couples TRBV12-3 or TRBV12-4 to TRBJ2-5, with 8 bases that match TRBD1. V lost 2 bases, J lost 6 bases, and 8 bases stayed unmatched. The CDR3 is made up of 15 amino acids. CDR3 coding DNA: TGTGCCAGCAGTTTAAGGACAGGGTTCGATCAGACCCAGTACTTC. Protein sequence: CASSLRTGFDQTQYF.

The sample holds a few counts of this clonotype. The rearrangement links TRBV15 to TRBJ2-7, with D unresolved. CDR3 size: 13 residues. V shed 0 bases and J shed 1 base, with 4 bases lying between them. Looked up from germline, CDR1 is LNHNV and CDR2 is YYDKDF (reference sequence). The DNA of the CDR3 is TGTGCCACCAGCAGAGAGGTTTCCTACGAGCAGTACGTC. Residues: CATSREVSYEQYV.

Many counts were recorded for this clonotype. This chain links TRBV5-1 with TRBJ2-3, with D uncertain. V gave up 4 bases and J gave up 5 bases, with 11 bases separating them. This CDR3 has 13 amino acids. The germline V gene has CDR1 SGHRS and CDR2 YFSETQ. The CDR3 nucleotides read TGCGCCAGCAGCATCCTCCGGAAAGATACGCAGTATTTT. It yields the protein CASSILRKDTQYF.

This clonotype turned up a few times. V is TRBV4-1 and J is TRBJ1-1; 12 nucleotides match TRBD1. The CDR3 extends over 18 amino acids. Trimming at V came to 2 bases and at J to 7 bases, leaving 14 bases not matched to a gene. CDR1 is MGHRA and CDR2 is YSYEKL in the germline V gene. DNA of the CDR3: TGCGCCAGCAGCCAATATTACCGGGACAGGGGGCAGGATGGTGAAGCTTTCTTT. It yields the protein CASSQYYRDRGQDGEAFF.

This clonotype has only a few counts. The V gene is TRBV29-1, the J gene TRBJ2-1; tentatively, D is TRBD1 (5 bases). CDR1 is SQVTM and CDR2 is ANQGSEA in the germline V gene. The V end lost 4 bases, the J end lost 6 bases, and 13 bases lay between the germline ends. CDR3 length equals 13 residues. This chain's CDR3 is CSVVFGQLNEQFF. In DNA form, the CDR3 reads TGCAGCGTTGTATTTGGACAACTCAATGAGCAGTTCTTC.

J is TRBJ2-5 and V is TRBV7-6; D is ambiguous. V was trimmed by 2 bases and J by 6 bases, leaving 19 bases between them. Germline CDR1 is SGHVS and CDR2 is FNYEAQ. This CDR3 has 16 residues. The CDR3 nucleotides read TGTGCCAGCAGCTTAAACCGGACGGCGGTAAGGAAGACCCAGTACTTC. This sequence encodes CASSLNRTAVRKTQYF.

The V call is TRBV3-1, the J call TRBJ1-1; D is perhaps TRBD1 (5 bases). V gave up 2 bases and J gave up 0 bases, with 16 bases separating them. Germline V gene data show CDR1 as LGHDT and CDR2 as YNNKEL (reference sequence). CDR3 size: 17 residues. The CDR3 DNA is TGTGCCAGCAGCCAAAAAAGACAGACGGTCATGAACACTGAAGCTTTCTTT. Translated, it gives CASSQKRQTVMNTEAFF.